The sequence of this T cell receptor beta chain was determined in a study of cytomegalovirus exposure and HLA in healthy donors. Turning to the study itself: Of 300 to 500 genotyped donors, 70% to 85% clustered with self-reported Caucasian donors.

This CDR3 has 15 amino acids. CDR1 SGHKS and CDR2 YYEKEE come from the germline V gene (reference sequence). V dropped 4 bases and J dropped 2; count of bases not matched to a gene: 9. Comments on this clone: Its specificity is not known.

The study ran its PCR with 60 Vbeta and 13 Jbeta primers. Sequencing was performed with immunoSEQ multiplex PCR; in TCRdb, only in-frame clones are kept and a portion is missing. The sample yields about 120,000 clones, under 80% seen once. Overall study findings and caveats: For most subjects, TCR beta sequences were reported to predict HLA-A and HLA-B alleles with accuracy.

The clonotype comes from a man aged 60 to 69 in good health and CMV-seropositive. The sequencing sample was made of PBMCs. This chain joins TRBV5-5 and TRBJ2-7, with 7 bases fitting TRBD2. In DNA, the CDR3 is TGTGCCAGCAGCACGACTAGCAGTACAACCTACGAGCAGTACTTC. Encoded protein: CASSTTSSTTYEQYF.